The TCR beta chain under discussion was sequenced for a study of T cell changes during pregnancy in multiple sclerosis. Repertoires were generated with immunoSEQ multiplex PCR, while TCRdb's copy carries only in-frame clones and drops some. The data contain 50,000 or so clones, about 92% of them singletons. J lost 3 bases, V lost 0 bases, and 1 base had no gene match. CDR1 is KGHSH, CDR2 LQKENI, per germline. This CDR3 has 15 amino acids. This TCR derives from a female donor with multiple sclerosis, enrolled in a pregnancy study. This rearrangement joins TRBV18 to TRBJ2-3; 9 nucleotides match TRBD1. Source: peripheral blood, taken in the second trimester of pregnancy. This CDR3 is CASSPPGQGTDTQYF. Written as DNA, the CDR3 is TGTGCCAGCTCACCACCGGGACAGGGAACAGATACGCAGTATTTT.